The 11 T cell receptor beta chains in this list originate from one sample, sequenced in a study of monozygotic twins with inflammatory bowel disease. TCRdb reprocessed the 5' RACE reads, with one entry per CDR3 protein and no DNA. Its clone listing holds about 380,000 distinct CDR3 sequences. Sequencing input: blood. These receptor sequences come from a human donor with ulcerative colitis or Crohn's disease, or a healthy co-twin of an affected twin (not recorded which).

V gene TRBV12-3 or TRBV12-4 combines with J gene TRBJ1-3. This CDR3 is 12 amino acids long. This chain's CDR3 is CASNIQRGVLNF.

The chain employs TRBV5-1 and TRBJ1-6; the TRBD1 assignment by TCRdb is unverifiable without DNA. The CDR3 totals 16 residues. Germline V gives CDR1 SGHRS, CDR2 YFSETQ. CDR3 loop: CASSYDPGSLNSPLHF.

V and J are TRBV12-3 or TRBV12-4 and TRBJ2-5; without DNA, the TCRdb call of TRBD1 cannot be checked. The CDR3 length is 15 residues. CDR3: CASSLRTGGQETQYF.

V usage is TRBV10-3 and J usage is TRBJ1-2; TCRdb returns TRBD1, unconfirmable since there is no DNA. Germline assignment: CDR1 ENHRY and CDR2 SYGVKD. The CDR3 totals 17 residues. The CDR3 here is CAIRDLGGVEGVNGYTF.

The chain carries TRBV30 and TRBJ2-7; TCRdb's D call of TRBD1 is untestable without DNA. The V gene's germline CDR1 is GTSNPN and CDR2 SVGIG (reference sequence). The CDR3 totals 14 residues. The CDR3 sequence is CAWSPSGTGDEQYF.

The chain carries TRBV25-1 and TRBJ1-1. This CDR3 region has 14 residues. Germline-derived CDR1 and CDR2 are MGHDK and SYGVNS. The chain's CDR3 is CASSEYHGHTEAFF.

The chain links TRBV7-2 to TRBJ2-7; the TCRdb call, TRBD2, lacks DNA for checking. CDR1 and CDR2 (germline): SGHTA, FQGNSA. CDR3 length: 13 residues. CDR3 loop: CASSPRTFHEQYF.

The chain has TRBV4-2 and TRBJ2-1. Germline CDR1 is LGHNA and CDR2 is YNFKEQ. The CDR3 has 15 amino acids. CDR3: CASSQGSTPYNEQFF.

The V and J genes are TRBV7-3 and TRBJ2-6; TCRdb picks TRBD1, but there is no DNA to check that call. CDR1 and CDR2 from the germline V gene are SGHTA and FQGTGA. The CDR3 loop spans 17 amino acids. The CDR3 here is CASSRQGAVPGANVLTF. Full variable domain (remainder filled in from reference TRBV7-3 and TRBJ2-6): GAGVSQTPSNKVTEKGKYVELRCDPISGHTALYWYRQSLGQGPEFLIYFQGTGAADDSGLPNDRFFAVRPEGSVSTLKIQRTERGDSAVYLCASSRQGAVPGANVLTFGAGSRLTVL.

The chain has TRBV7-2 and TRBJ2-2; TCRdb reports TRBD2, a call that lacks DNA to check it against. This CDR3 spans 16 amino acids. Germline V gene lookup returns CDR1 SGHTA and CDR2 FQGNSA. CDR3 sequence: CASSLGLAGGTGELFF.

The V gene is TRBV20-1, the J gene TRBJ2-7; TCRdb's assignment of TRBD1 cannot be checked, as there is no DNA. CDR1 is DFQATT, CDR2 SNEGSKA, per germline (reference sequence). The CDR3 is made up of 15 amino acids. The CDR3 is CSARDPRQGGGEQYF.